This passage covers 13 T cell receptor beta chains from one sample sequenced in a study of blood T cell repertoires in COVID-19. Sequencing used immunoSEQ multiplex PCR; TCRdb keeps in-frame clones, though not all of them. The sample consists of 300,000 to 500,000 clones, roughly 90% of them appearing once. The sequenced material came from PBMCs or T cells enriched from blood (not recorded which). These receptors all come from a woman in her twenties or thirties with acute COVID-19.

The chain recombines TRBV3-1 (or the pseudogene TRBV3-2) with TRBJ2-1; TRBD2 agrees at 9 bases. This CDR3 region has 15 residues. Germline CDR1 reads LGHDT; CDR2 reads YNNKEL (reference sequence). V dropped 4 bases and J dropped 4; count of bases not matched to a gene: 5. The CDR3 sequence is CASSRGLAAYNEQFF. The CDR3 nucleotides are TGTGCCAGCAGCCGGGGACTAGCAGCTTACAATGAGCAGTTCTTC.

This clone was found a few times. The chain is built from TRBV7-2 and TRBJ2-2; 8 positions match TRBD2. CDR1 is SGHTA and CDR2 is FQGNSA in the germline V gene. V lost 5 bases, J lost 4 bases, and 9 bases stayed unmatched. The CDR3 spans 16 residues. CDR3 sequence reads: CASSNPGLGRTGELFF. The CDR3 nucleotides read TGTGCCAGCAGCAACCCGGGACTAGGTCGCACCGGGGAGCTGTTTTTT.

The J gene is TRBJ1-3, the V gene TRBV2; no clear D. Trimming stripped 6 bases from V and 4 bases from J, with 10 bases between. CDR1 and CDR2 (germline): SNHLY, FYNNEI. This CDR3 spans 13 amino acids. CDR3: CASRAPPGNTIYF. CDR3 DNA sequence: TGTGCCAGCAGGGCCCCTCCGGGAAACACCATATATTTT.

This chain uses TRBV6-2 or TRBV6-3 with TRBJ1-4, with TRBD1 matching 9 bases. Germline assignment: CDR1 MNHEY and CDR2 SVGEGT. The J segment lost 8 bases and the V segment lost 4 bases, leaving 5 bases of the junction unmatched. The CDR3 is 14 residues long. The CDR3 loop is CASSSGQGREKLFF. In DNA, the CDR3 is TGTGCCAGCAGTTCGGGACAGGGTCGAGAAAAACTGTTTTTT.

This rearrangement joins TRBV4-1 to TRBJ2-1, with D possibly TRBD1 on 6 matching bases. V lost 1 base and J lost 0, with 13 bases in between. Germline V CDR1 and CDR2: MGHRA, YSYEKL. The CDR3 extends over 17 amino acids. CDR3 protein: CASSQATGTSSYNEQFF. CDR3 DNA: TGCGCCAGCAGCCAAGCTACCGGGACAAGCTCCTACAATGAGCAGTTCTTC.

This chain connects TRBV19 to TRBJ2-3; D may be TRBD2 (6 bases). The CDR3 is made up of 16 amino acids. V lost 1 base, J lost 0 bases, and 11 bases lay in between. Germline values: CDR1 LNHDA, CDR2 SQIVND (reference sequence). CDR3 in amino acids: CASSIAGTFSTDTQYF. In DNA, the CDR3 is TGTGCCAGTAGTATAGCCGGGACTTTTAGCACAGATACGCAGTATTTT.

This clone has only one observation. The rearrangement links TRBV6-5 to TRBJ1-4; maybe TRBD1 (6 bases). From germline, CDR1 is MNHEY and CDR2 SVGAGI. Deletions cut 6 bases from V and 8 bases from J, with 19 bases between. There are 15 residues in the CDR3. The CDR3 reads CASSLWGGREEKLFF. The CDR3 bases are TGTGCCAGCAGCCTTTGGGGGGGGCGTGAGGAAAAACTGTTTTTT.

The rearrangement joins TRBV3-1 (or the pseudogene TRBV3-2) to TRBJ2-7, with D perhaps matching TRBD2 (5 bases). Per the germline V gene, CDR1 is LGHDT and CDR2 is YNNKEL (reference sequence). This CDR3 contains 14 residues. V lost 9 bases and J lost 1, with 16 bases in between. The CDR3 nucleotides read TGTGCCAGTACCCGCGGGCGGTTTTCCTACGAGCAGTACTTC. Translation gives CASTRGRFSYEQYF.

V gene TRBV5-1 combines with J gene TRBJ1-6; 10 nucleotides align to TRBD1. Germline lookup yields CDR1 SGHRS and CDR2 YFSETQ. The CDR3 totals 15 residues. V dropped 4 bases and J dropped 9; count of bases not matched to a gene: 7. CDR3 bases: TGCGCCAGCAGCCGGGACAGGGGTTCGAGTTCACCCCTCCACTTT. As protein: CASSRDRGSSSPLHF.

V gene TRBV18 combines with J gene TRBJ1-2; TRBD1 matches at 8 bases. V lost 3 bases, J lost 0 bases, and 6 bases stayed unmatched. CDR3 length: 16 residues. The germline V gene has CDR1 KGHSH and CDR2 LQKENI. CDR3 DNA sequence: TGTGCCAGCTCACCCACAGGGGGAGGCACTAACTATGGCTACACCTTC. It encodes CASSPTGGGTNYGYTF.

V usage is TRBV7-3 and J usage is TRBJ2-5; D might be TRBD2 (6 bases). Germline V gene lookup returns CDR1 SGHTA and CDR2 FQGTGA. CDR3 length: 16 residues. V was cut by 3 bases and J by 4 bases, with 18 bases left in between. The CDR3 bases are TGTGCCAGCAGCTTCGGCCTCCTTGCGGGGACAGAGACCCAGTACTTC. It yields the protein CASSFGLLAGTETQYF.

This clone was observed a few times. In DNA form, the CDR3 reads TGTGCCAGCAGACGTGGCCAGAACTATGGCTACACCTTC. This gives the protein CASRRGQNYGYTF. J is TRBJ1-2 and V is TRBV6-5; unclear D gene. CDR1 is MNHEY and CDR2 is SVGAGI in the germline V gene. The length of the CDR3 is 13 residues. Deletions cut 6 bases from V and 2 bases from J, with 10 bases between.

This sequence joins TRBV7-2 and TRBJ2-1; 8 nucleotides line up with TRBD1. The junction had 8 bases not matched to a gene; V was cut back by 5 bases and J by 8 bases. This CDR3 comprises 14 residues. Per germline, CDR1 SGHTA and CDR2 FQGNSA. Here the CDR3 reads CASSDWQGAHEQFF. CDR3 nucleotides: TGTGCCAGCAGCGATTGGCAGGGGGCCCATGAGCAGTTCTTC.